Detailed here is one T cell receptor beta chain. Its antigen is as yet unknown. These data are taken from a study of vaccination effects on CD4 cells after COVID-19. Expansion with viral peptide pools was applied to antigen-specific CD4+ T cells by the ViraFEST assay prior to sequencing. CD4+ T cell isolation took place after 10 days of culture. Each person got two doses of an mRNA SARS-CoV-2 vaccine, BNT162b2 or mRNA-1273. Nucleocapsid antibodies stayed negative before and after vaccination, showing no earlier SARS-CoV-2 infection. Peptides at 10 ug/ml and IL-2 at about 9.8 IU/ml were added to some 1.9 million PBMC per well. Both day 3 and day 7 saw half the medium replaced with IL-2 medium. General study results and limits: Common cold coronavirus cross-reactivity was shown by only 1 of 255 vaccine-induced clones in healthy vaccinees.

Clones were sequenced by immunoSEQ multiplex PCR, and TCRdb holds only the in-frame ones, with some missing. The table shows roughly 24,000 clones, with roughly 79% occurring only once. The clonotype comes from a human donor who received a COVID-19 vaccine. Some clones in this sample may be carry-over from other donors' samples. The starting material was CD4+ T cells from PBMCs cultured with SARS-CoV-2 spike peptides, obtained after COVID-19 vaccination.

The CDR3 here is CASSSPGTGLSHEQFF. For the CDR3, the DNA is TGTGCCAGCAGTTCCCCAGGGACAGGGTTGTCTCATGAGCAGTTCTTC. The V and J genes are TRBV28 and TRBJ2-1; 9 bases align to TRBD1. The CDR3 is 16 amino acids. V lost 4 bases and J lost 8; bases outside the gene matches: 12. Per germline, CDR1 MDHEN and CDR2 SYDVKM.